This T cell receptor (beta chain) was retrieved from a study of CD8+CD57+ T cells in acquired aplastic anemia. Points from the study as a whole: Significant differences in CD8+ Simpson's diversity were not observed between patients and controls. Researchers report that twenty-nine CD8+ CDR3 sequences appeared in both patients and controls.

In the case of this clonotype: Antigen: not known. The CDR3 carries no conserved terminal phenylalanine or tryptophan, so it likely arises from a read error.

Genomic DNA served as template for TCR beta VDJ and CDR3 profiling. TCRdb re-derived calls from the reads in MiXCR, one entry per CDR3 protein. Seen here are 160,000 or so distinct CDR3 sequences, roughly 43% observed once, and the top ten hold 2.5% to 3.5%. Previously, flow cytometry had revealed CD8+CD57+ cell expansion in the patients chosen for sequencing. The diagnosis in all patients was severe acquired aplastic anemia. Germline assignment: CDR1 LNHDA and CDR2 SQIVND (reference sequence). There are 16 residues in the CDR3. Material for sequencing was sorted CD4+, CD8+, or CD8+CD57+ T cells (not recorded which) from PBMCs. The origin of this receptor is a human donor with aplastic anemia. The chain recombines TRBV19 with TRBJ1-5, with D possibly being TRBD1 (5 bases). CDR3 sequence: CASSIERDPYNQPQHS. The CDR3 DNA is TGCGCCAGTAGTATAGAACGGGACCCTTACAATCAGCCCCAGCATTCT.